The rows below give T cell receptor beta chains drawn from one sample of a study of OX40 agonist ivuxolimab in advanced cancers. Using immunoSEQ multiplex PCR, the repertoire was profiled, and TCRdb retains in-frame clones only, with some absent. This sample has about 79,000 clones, with about 90% found just once. The specimen comprised CD4+ or CD8+ T cells sorted from blood, sampled in a trial of the OX40 agonist ivuxolimab. These receptor sequences come from an adult with an advanced solid tumor such as melanoma, head and neck, liver or kidney cancer. CDR3s include the opening cysteine and the closing phenylalanine or tryptophan. A D gene is named only where the DNA matches it firmly. The size of a clone is reported for some rows only, either as once, few or many, or as a class for expanded clones.

clone size,V gene,J gene,D gene,CDR3 DNA,CDR3 protein
-,TRBV27,TRBJ2-3,-,TGTGCCAGCAGTAACTCACTCGGGCGGAGCACAGATACGCAGTATTTT,CASSNSLGRSTDTQYF
-,TRBV28,TRBJ1-3,-,TGTGCCAGCAGTTCCCCCCCCGGAAGCTCTGGAAACACCATATATTTT,CASSSPPGSSGNTIYF
-,TRBV6-5,TRBJ1-1,-,TGTGCCAGCAGTTACCGCTCCACAGGGCTGCGAGCTTTCTTT,CASSYRSTGLRAFF
-,TRBV10-2,TRBJ2-1,TRBD2,TGCGCCAGCAGTGAGGGGGGACTAGCGAACTATGAGCAGTTCTTC,CASSEGGLANYEQFF
-,TRBV7-9,TRBJ2-2,-,TGTGCCAGCAGCCAATGGGGGAGGAACACCGGGGAGCTGTTTTTT,CASSQWGRNTGELFF
-,TRBV19,TRBJ2-6,-,TGTGCCAGTAGCCGACAGGGAGGCTCTGGGGCCAACGTCCTGACTTTC,CASSRQGGSGANVLTF
-,TRBV19,TRBJ2-4,TRBD2,TGTGCCAGTAGTGCGGGAGGGCAAAACATTCAGTACTTC,CASSAGGQNIQYF
-,TRBV5-1,TRBJ2-3,-,TGCGCCAGCAGTGGGGGGCCTGGCACAGATACGCAGTATTTT,CASSGGPGTDTQYF
few,TRBV15,TRBJ1-5,-,TGTGCCACCAGCCCCGGGGACGGCTATAGCAATCAGCCCCAGCATTTT,CATSPGDGYSNQPQHF
-,TRBV6-6,TRBJ1-5,-,TGTGCCAGCAGTTACGATTCGGGTAGCAATCAGCCCCAGCATTTT,CASSYDSGSNQPQHF
-,TRBV6-6,TRBJ1-6,TRBD1,TGTGCCAGCAGGGGGACAGGGAATAATTCACCCCTCCACTTT,CASRGTGNNSPLHF
-,TRBV2,TRBJ1-2,TRBD1,TGTGCCAGTAGGGACAGGGGATATGGCTACACCTTC,CASRDRGYGYTF
-,TRBV28,TRBJ2-1,-,TGTGCCAGCAGTTTTGCCCCCTACAATGAGCAGTTCTTC,CASSFAPYNEQFF
-,TRBV4-2,TRBJ1-4,TRBD1,TGTGCCAGCAGCCAAGCTCGGACAGGCCTCTCCCCAACTAATGAAAAACTGTTTTTT,CASSQARTGLSPTNEKLFF
-,TRBV5-6,TRBJ1-2,TRBD1,TGTGCCAGCAGCGTGGGACAGCTTAACTATGGCTACACCTTC,CASSVGQLNYGYTF
-,TRBV19,TRBJ1-1,TRBD1,TGTGCCAGTAGTATCGGGACAGGGGTAGGGACTGAAGCTTTCTTT,CASSIGTGVGTEAFF
-,TRBV19,TRBJ1-5,-,TGTGCCAGTAGTGACAGCGACCATCAGCCCCAGCATTTT,CASSDSDHQPQHF
-,TRBV9,TRBJ1-1,-,TGTGCCAGCAGCGTAGACCAGGCACCAGTGTTATCGCATCAAGCTTTCTTT,CASSVDQAPVLSHQAFF
-,TRBV18,TRBJ2-3,-,TGTGCCAGCTCACCGAGTGGATCCAGGGGCACAGATACGCAGTATTTT,CASSPSGSRGTDTQYF
-,TRBV28,TRBJ1-5,-,TGTGCCAGCCGTTCGGTTAGGGGTAGGAGCAATCAGCCCCAGCATTTT,CASRSVRGRSNQPQHF
-,TRBV30,TRBJ2-7,-,TGTGCCTGGAGTGTTCGCGAGCAGTACTTC,CAWSVREQYF
-,TRBV5-1,TRBJ2-5,-,TGCGCCAGCAGCTTGGGGCAGACTTTCCAAGAGACCCAGTACTTC,CASSLGQTFQETQYF